This T cell receptor beta chain was recovered during a study of blood T cell repertoires in COVID-19. The age range of participants was about 18 to 90 years, with residence in about two dozen US areas. Symptom resolution, clearance, or two negative PCRs marked donors in Cohort 3 as recovered. Methods used by the authors: For nucleated cells, counts were estimated from reference gene primer amplification. Profiled with immunoSEQ multiplex PCR; TCRdb holds only in-frame clones, not every one. V and J calls and clone size are given by that table; D and trimming were obtained from the DNA. The table lists over 120,000 clones, roughly 78% of them singletons. Trimming stripped 8 bases from V and 6 bases from J, with 17 bases between. Germline V gives CDR1 LNHDA, CDR2 SQIVND (reference sequence). The CDR3 totals 14 residues.

The sequence was collected from a woman aged 50 to 60 who had recovered from COVID-19. Sequencing used PBMCs or T cells enriched from blood (not recorded which). This chain uses TRBV19 with TRBJ1-5; D remains unclear. The CDR3 coding sequence is TGTGCCAGTCGGGAACAAGACCGGAGTCAGCCCCAGCATTTT. Its translation: CASREQDRSQPQHF.